This TCR beta chain derives from a study of T cell changes during pregnancy in multiple sclerosis. The protocol was immunoSEQ multiplex PCR, while the TCRdb copy is restricted to in-frame clones and leaves out a portion. The sample lists some 130,000 clones; roughly 96% were seen once. This CDR3 is built from 13 residues. The ends lost 3 bases at V and 4 bases at J; junction bases unmatched: 2. CDR1 is MNHEY, CDR2 SMNVEV, per germline (reference sequence). V usage is TRBV27 and J usage is TRBJ2-7, with 8 bases aligning to TRBD1. Specimen: peripheral blood, collected after pregnancy. This sequence was found in a female donor with multiple sclerosis, enrolled in a pregnancy study. CDR3 loop: CASSFGQGYEQYF. The DNA of the CDR3 is TGTGCCAGCAGTTTTGGACAGGGTTACGAGCAGTACTTC.